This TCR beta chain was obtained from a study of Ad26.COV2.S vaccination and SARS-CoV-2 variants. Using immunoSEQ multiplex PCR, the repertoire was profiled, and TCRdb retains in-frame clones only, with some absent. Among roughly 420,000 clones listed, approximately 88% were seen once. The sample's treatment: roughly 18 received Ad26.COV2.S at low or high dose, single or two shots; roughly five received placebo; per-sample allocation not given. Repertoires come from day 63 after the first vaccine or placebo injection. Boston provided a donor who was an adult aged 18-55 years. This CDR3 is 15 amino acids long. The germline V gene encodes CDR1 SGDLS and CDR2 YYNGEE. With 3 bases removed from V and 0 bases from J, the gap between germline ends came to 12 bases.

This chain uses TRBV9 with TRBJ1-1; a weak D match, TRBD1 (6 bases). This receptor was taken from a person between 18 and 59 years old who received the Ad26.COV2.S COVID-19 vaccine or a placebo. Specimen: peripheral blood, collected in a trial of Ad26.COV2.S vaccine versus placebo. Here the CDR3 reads CASSAGQHMNTEAFF. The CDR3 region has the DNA TGTGCCAGCAGCGCGGGACAACACATGAACACTGAAGCTTTCTTT.